This T cell receptor (beta chain) was sequenced during a study of blood T cells in healthy people across ages. Healthy Caucasian individuals from Russia aged about 6 to 90 were enrolled as donors. Total RNA amounts of at least 5.5 micrograms were extracted per sample. This clonotype was recorded a few times. With a J-beta primer mix and a sample-barcoded 5' primer, a second PCR ran roughly 6 to 11 cycles. Each CDR3 protein is one row after TCRdb ran MiXCR on the 5' RACE reads. The sample has 2 million or so distinct CDR3 sequences; about 49% are singletons. This TCR was recovered from a woman between 40 and 55 years old in good health. The material sequenced was blood.

CDR3 sequence (DNA): TGTGCCAGCAGCTTAGCGGGGGACAGGGTAGGAGAGACCCAGTACTTC. It translates to CASSLAGDRVGETQYF. V and J are TRBV7-2 and TRBJ2-5; TRBD1 matches 9 bases. With 0 bases clipped from V and 4 bases from J, the junction kept 6 bases outside the gene matches. The CDR3 extends over 16 amino acids. Germline CDR1 is SGHTA and CDR2 is FQGNSA.